This T cell receptor beta chain was sequenced during a study of T-cell memory formation after mild COVID-19 (dated by TCRdb to the early 2020s). Regarding the complete study: TCR sequence clusters from the two donors were found to be largely donor specific. T-cell clones expanding and contracting after mild COVID-19 in a couple of donors were tracked by longitudinal TCRalpha and TCRbeta repertoire sequencing. Two young, previously healthy adult volunteers made up the cohort, one male and one female.

The sample was run on an Illumina NovaSeq 6000. cDNA libraries for TCRalpha and TCRbeta were prepared by 5'RACE using constant-segment primers, with sample barcodes and unique molecular identifiers added. RNA was extracted from every sample with Trizol reagent. Libraries were amplified in two PCR steps, with a second sample barcode and Illumina TruSeq adapters added in the second step. Libraries were sequenced on an Illumina NovaSeq with 2 x 150 bp paired-end reads. The paper's processing steps were these. Demultiplexing of reads and collapsing into UMI-guided consensus sequences were performed with migec v1.2.7. Using mixcr v2.1.11, UMI consensuses were aligned to TRA and TRB V and J templates and then assembled into clonotypes. Clonotypes were classified as expanded or contracted when called significant by both edgeR and NoisET, with noise models trained on biological replicates. edgeR calls used a false discovery rate-adjusted p below 0.01 and a log2 fold-change threshold of 1. As an exploratory analysis of dynamics, PCA with hierarchical clustering was applied to max-normalized trajectories of the 1000 most abundant clonotypes. Separately sequenced CD4+ and CD8+ repertoires were used to assign the CD4 or CD8 phenotype of responding clones. TCRdb cleaned the public reads at Q25 with fastp, built clones with MiXCR and kept in-frame beta chains. When rows share a CDR3 protein, they turn into one entry using the most common DNA and genes. These V and J calls derive from TCRdb rather than the authors' analysis. This sample has roughly 260,000 distinct CDR3 sequences in its table, and about 16% of those were observed once. The top ten clones comprise approximately 3.5% of the sample.

Results and caveats for the whole study, not just this receptor: The study covered only a couple of mild cases, and larger cohorts including severe cases with pre-infection samples were considered necessary. SARS-CoV-2 specificity was not confirmed for the second-wave clones peaking on day 37. Clones contracting from day 15 to 85 had balanced CD4/CD8 phenotypes, while a second wave expanding from day 15 to 37 was biased towards CD4+. Contracting CD4+ clones were located mainly in the CM and EM memory subsets, whereas CD8+ clones were found to be enriched in EMRA. The detection of some responding clones in pre-infection memory suggests that pre-existing cross-reactive memory T cells joined the SARS-CoV-2 response.

PBMCs were isolated by Ficoll-Paque density gradient centrifugation. The table lists this clonotype with many counts. Its antigen has not been determined. No base qualities exist here, and no much larger clone lies one base off it. The sequencing input was PBMCs or a T cell subset sorted from them (not recorded which). This sequence was found in a man younger than 35 who had mild COVID-19 (a few samples of this study predate the infection). The sample titles of this study are shuffled in the database, so cell type and time point are left out; the donor was told from shared clones.

The CDR3 sequence is CASSLDQGDSKNIQYF. Read as DNA, the sequence is TGCGCCAGCAGCCTCGACCAGGGGGATTCCAAAAACATTCAGTACTTC. Recombination linked TRBV4-1 to TRBJ2-4; 7 central nucleotides agree with TRBD1. The CDR3 numbers 16 residues from cysteine through phenylalanine. Here the CDR3 DNA is all that survives: 48 bases in frame from base 1. Per the germline V gene, MGHRA is the CDR1 and YSYEKL is the CDR2. Trimming accounts for 4 bases at V and 2 bases at J, while the number of junction bases matched to no gene is 8.